This T cell receptor beta chain was observed in a study of T cell clonality in common variable immunodeficiency. The assay was immunoSEQ multiplex PCR, and TCRdb's table has in-frame clones only and misses some. The data show about 34,000 clones, none appearing only once, with about 29% held by the ten largest. CDR1 and CDR2 (germline): SGHKS, YYEKEE (reference sequence). CDR3 length: 13 residues. V lost 6 bases and J 7 bases, leaving 16 bases between the germline ends. Findings and limits, study-wide: Reportedly, TCR beta sequences from common variable immunodeficiency showed fewer deletions and N-nucleotide insertions.

Remarks on this clone: What it binds is unknown. The read is 3 residues too short to cover the CDR3 end, so that end is filled in from the germline J gene.

Input material: peripheral blood mononuclear cells. The receptor was derived from a human donor with common variable immunodeficiency. The chain employs TRBV5-5 and TRBJ1-1; D may be TRBD1 (5 bases). CDR3 DNA, as far as it was read: TGTGCCAGCACTGACAGCCTGGGGGGTGAA. This gives the protein CASTDSLGGE. The entire CDR3 reads CASTDSLGGEAFF.